Below, 24 T cell receptor beta chains from the same sample are listed, as sequenced in a study of OX40 agonist ivuxolimab in advanced cancers. Assay: immunoSEQ multiplex PCR; the TCRdb copy retains only in-frame clones and omits some. The sample consists of under 80,000 clones, 80% to 90% of them appearing once. This sample comprised CD4+ or CD8+ T cells sorted from blood, obtained in a trial of the OX40 agonist ivuxolimab. The receptors derive from an adult with an advanced solid tumor such as melanoma, head and neck, liver or kidney cancer.

This sequence joins TRBV28 and TRBJ1-5; perhaps TRBD1 as D (6 bases). The CDR3 length is 14 residues. Germline CDR1 and CDR2: MDHEN and SYDVKM. The V end lost 3 bases, the J end lost 1 base, and 7 bases lay between the germline ends. The CDR3 reads CASSFDRSNQPQHF. The CDR3 DNA is TGTGCCAGCAGTTTTGACAGGAGCAATCAGCCCCAGCATTTT. Full variable domain (rest looked up from reference TRBV28 and TRBJ1-5): DVKVTQSSRYLVKRTGEKVFLECVQDMDHENMFWYRQDPGLGLRLIYFSYDVKMKEKGDIPEGYSVSREKKERFSLILESASTNQTSMYLCASSFDRSNQPQHFGDGTRLSIL.

The gene calls are TRBV7-7 and TRBJ2-2; TRBD2 is a possible D gene (5 bases). V was shortened by 0 bases and J by 4 bases, with 9 bases between the two germline ends. This CDR3 region has 15 residues. Germline V gives CDR1 SSHAT, CDR2 FNYEAQ (reference sequence). This chain's CDR3 is CASSLALGSTGELFF. For the CDR3, the DNA is TGTGCCAGCAGCTTAGCACTAGGTTCCACCGGGGAGCTGTTTTTT.

The CDR3 here is CASSERGFETQYF. The CDR3 nucleotides are TGTGCCAGCAGCGAAAGGGGTTTCGAGACCCAGTACTTC. The chain couples TRBV6-1 to TRBJ2-5; tentative D call: TRBD1 (5 bases). Germline CDR1 is MNHNS and CDR2 is SASEGT. This CDR3 comprises 13 residues. V lost 6 bases and J lost 5, with 13 bases in between.

The V gene is TRBV18, the J gene TRBJ1-3, with D perhaps TRBD1 (6 bases). Per the germline V gene, CDR1 is KGHSH and CDR2 is LQKENI. V lost 6 bases, J lost 4 bases, and 13 bases lay in between. The CDR3 extends over 14 amino acids. CDR3 amino acids: CASSPGDPGNTIYF. CDR3 in DNA: TGTGCCAGCTCCCCAGGGGATCCGGGAAACACCATATATTTT. The complete variable domain, with remaining parts taken from reference TRBV18 and TRBJ1-3, reads NAGVMQNPRHLVRRRGQEARLRCSPMKGHSHVYWYRQLPEEGLKFMVYLQKENIIDESGMPKERFSAEFPKEGPSILRIQQVVRGDSAAYFCASSPGDPGNTIYFGEGSWLTVV.

CDR3: CASSTLTGSYEQYF. The CDR3 bases are TGTGCCAGCAGCACCCTGACAGGGTCCTACGAGCAGTACTTC. This rearrangement joins TRBV7-2 to TRBJ2-5; TRBD1 matches at 7 bases. The J call may be mistaken, given a closer DNA end match to TRBJ2-7. CDR1 SGHTA and CDR2 FQGNSA come from the germline V gene. The CDR3 covers 14 residues.

This clone was observed a handful of times. The V call is TRBV10-1, the J call TRBJ2-1, with D possibly being TRBD1 or TRBD2 (6 bases each). Germline-derived CDR1 and CDR2 are WNHNN and SYGVQD (reference sequence). Trimming left V 0 bases short and J 3 bases short, with 15 bases between. This CDR3 has 17 amino acids. CDR3 region: CASSESTKGGLYNEQFF. Here the CDR3 DNA reads TGCGCCAGCAGTGAGTCGACGAAAGGGGGGCTCTACAATGAGCAGTTCTTC.

The chain is built from TRBV6-5 and TRBJ1-4, with a weak D call TRBD1 (5 bases). V lost 0 bases and J 3 bases, leaving 8 bases between the germline ends. Germline assignment: CDR1 MNHEY and CDR2 SVGAGI. The CDR3 runs 15 residues. CDR3 amino acids: CASSYSGASNEKLFF. CDR3 in DNA: TGTGCCAGCAGTTACTCAGGGGCTTCTAATGAAAAACTGTTTTTT.

J is TRBJ1-1 and V is TRBV11-3; D is unclear. Trimming removed 2 bases at V and 5 bases at J, with 9 bases between. The germline CDR1 and CDR2 sequences are SGHNT and YENEEA. This CDR3 is 13 amino acids long. DNA of the CDR3: TGTGCCAGCAGCTTAAACTTGATGACTGAAGCTTTCTTT. Translation gives CASSLNLMTEAFF.

This chain joins TRBV11-2 and TRBJ2-1; 11 nucleotides line up with TRBD2. Germline lookup yields CDR1 SGHAT and CDR2 FQNNGV. This CDR3 comprises 17 residues. The J segment lost 6 bases and the V segment lost 3 bases, leaving 10 bases of the junction unmatched. CDR3 amino acids: CASSFPIAGGRSNEQFF. CDR3 bases: TGTGCCAGCAGCTTCCCTATAGCGGGGGGGCGGTCCAATGAGCAGTTCTTC.

This clone was counted between two and nine times. The V call is TRBV25-1, the J call TRBJ2-7; D possibly corresponds to TRBD1 (6 bases). In germline, CDR1 is MGHDK, CDR2 SYGVNS. The V and J ends lost 3 bases and 5 bases respectively, with 14 bases between them. This CDR3 has 14 residues. CDR3 sequence: CASSEFGQFHEQYF. The CDR3 DNA follows: TGTGCCAGCAGTGAGTTCGGACAGTTCCACGAGCAGTACTTC.

This clone has a single count. The V gene is TRBV6-1, the J gene TRBJ2-3; D remains unclear. This CDR3 has 11 amino acids. V was pared by 2 bases and J by 8 bases, with 5 bases between. CDR1 is MNHNS, CDR2 SASEGT, per germline. The CDR3 region has the DNA TGTGCCAGCAGTGAAACGGCTACGCAGTATTTT. Protein product: CASSETATQYF.

The chain couples TRBV11-3 to TRBJ2-3; 8 positions agree with TRBD1. CDR3 size: 16 residues. Germline lookup yields CDR1 SGHNT and CDR2 YENEEA. V trimming: 1 base; J trimming: 5 bases; junction bases outside the gene matches: 8. CDR3 residues: CASSLGSGQVLDTQYF. Written as DNA, the CDR3 is TGTGCCAGCAGCTTAGGATCGGGACAGGTTCTAGATACGCAGTATTTT.

J is TRBJ2-5 and V is TRBV5-1; TRBD1 agrees at 9 bases. In germline, CDR1 is SGHRS, CDR2 YFSETQ. The trim removed 7 bases at V and 1 base at J, leaving 8 bases unmatched. This CDR3 comprises 15 residues. This CDR3 is CASRMGTGTQETQYF. The CDR3 nucleotides are TGCGCCAGCCGAATGGGGACAGGGACCCAAGAGACCCAGTACTTC.

The chain joins TRBV7-5 to TRBJ1-2; the table's D call, TRBD1, has no DNA check behind it. TRBV7-5 is a listed pseudogene. This CDR3 region has 18 residues. The CDR3 loop reads CARSRDRPKIPSCYGYTF. CDR3 DNA: TGTGCCAGAAGCCGGGACAGGCCAAAGATACCGTCTTGCTATGGCTACACCTTC.

This chain joins TRBV25-1 and TRBJ1-1, with D possibly TRBD1 on 5 matching bases. CDR3 length: 14 amino acids. Germline V gives CDR1 MGHDK, CDR2 SYGVNS. V lost 5 bases and J lost 0, with 10 bases in between. CDR3: CASSTGLMNTEAFF. In DNA form, the CDR3 reads TGTGCCAGCAGTACGGGACTCATGAACACTGAAGCTTTCTTT.

The chain is built from TRBV10-3 and TRBJ1-2; D may be TRBD1 (5 bases). CDR3 length: 12 amino acids. V was clipped by 6 bases and J by 3 bases, with 8 bases between them. The germline V gene has CDR1 ENHRY and CDR2 SYGVKD. DNA for the CDR3: TGTGCCATCAGGGGGGACGACTATGGCTACACCTTC. Protein: CAIRGDDYGYTF.

DNA for the CDR3: TGTGCCAGCAGTCCGTATCGGGTCCCGAATTCACCCCTCCACTTT. This gives the protein CASSPYRVPNSPLHF. The genes are TRBV7-2 and TRBJ1-6; D unclear. Trimming removed 6 bases at V and 7 bases at J, with 16 bases between. This CDR3 comprises 15 residues. Looked up from germline, CDR1 is SGHTA and CDR2 is FQGNSA.

V gene TRBV5-6 combines with J gene TRBJ1-4; a possible D gene is TRBD1 (6 bases). Germline CDR1 is SGHDT and CDR2 is YYEEEE. The CDR3 consists of 15 residues. Trimming left V 6 bases short and J 7 bases short, with 19 bases between. CDR3 amino acids: CASTLQGVGSEKLFF. In DNA form, the CDR3 reads TGTGCCAGCACCTTACAGGGCGTGGGGAGTGAAAAACTGTTTTTT.

The chain joins TRBV10-2 to TRBJ1-5, with D possibly being TRBD1 (5 bases). This CDR3 contains 18 residues. CDR1 is WSHSY and CDR2 is SAAADI in the germline V gene. V dropped 0 bases and J dropped 6 bases, with 21 bases sitting between them. The CDR3 reads CASSESASATGIVQPQHF. The CDR3 DNA reads TGCGCCAGCAGTGAGTCAGCGTCAGCCACAGGTATTGTTCAGCCCCAGCATTTT.

The CDR3 nucleotides read TGTGCCAGCAGTGTATCGAGGGTTGCGAATTCACCCCTCCACTTT. Residues: CASSVSRVANSPLHF. J is TRBJ1-6 and V is TRBV2, with unresolved D. The V and J ends lost 4 bases and 7 bases respectively, with 14 bases between them. The CDR3 runs to 15 residues. CDR1 and CDR2 (germline): SNHLY, FYNNEI.

This chain joins TRBV5-6 and TRBJ1-5; D call uncertain. The CDR3 has 13 amino acids. Germline CDR1 reads SGHDT; CDR2 reads YYEEEE. Trimming shortened V by 4 bases and J by 6 bases, and 11 bases separated the two germline ends. The CDR3 DNA follows: TGTGCCAGCAGCCCGGAGGGAAGTCAGCCCCAGCATTTT. Translating it yields CASSPEGSQPQHF.

The chain joins TRBV10-3 to TRBJ2-3; TRBD2 agrees at 7 bases. Germline CDR1 reads ENHRY; CDR2 reads SYGVKD. The ends lost 6 bases at V and 1 base at J; junction bases unmatched: 7. There are 15 residues in the CDR3. The CDR3 loop reads CAISPLRGGTDTQYF. CDR3 nucleotide sequence: TGTGCCATCAGCCCCCTCCGGGGGGGCACAGATACGCAGTATTTT.

The chain has TRBV25-1 and TRBJ2-5, with a weak D call TRBD1 (5 bases). Looked up from germline, CDR1 is MGHDK and CDR2 is SYGVNS. The V gene lost 7 bases and the J gene lost 5 bases, with 17 bases spanning the gap. The CDR3 is 14 amino acids. CDR3 loop: CASNQGRDSETQYF. The CDR3 DNA sequence: TGTGCCAGCAACCAGGGCAGGGATTCGGAGACCCAGTACTTC.

The V gene is TRBV4-2, the J gene TRBJ2-3; D might be TRBD1 (5 bases). The CDR3 totals 14 residues. The germline V gene encodes CDR1 LGHNA and CDR2 YNFKEQ. Trimming left V 1 base short and J 3 bases short, with 8 bases between. The CDR3 is CASSQGRETDTQYF. Here the CDR3 DNA reads TGTGCCAGCAGCCAAGGCAGGGAAACAGATACGCAGTATTTT.